The TCR beta chain under discussion was sequenced for a study of blood T cell repertoires in COVID-19. Study as a whole: Samples taken during acute and convalescent COVID-19 were collected in the United States, Italy and Spain.

Trimming took off 4 bases at V and 8 bases at J, with 20 bases between the two ends. This CDR3 contains 15 residues. Per the germline V gene, CDR1 is SGHVS and CDR2 is FQNEAQ. Seattle-derived patients entered the study during active infection and were followed longitudinally. Methods used by the authors: Amplification with reference gene primers provided the estimates of nucleated cell counts. Data came from immunoSEQ multiplex PCR; TCRdb stores just in-frame clones and leaves some out. D and trimming come from the DNA, and the V and J calls and clone size come from that table. The sample has over 450,000 clones; roughly 91% are singletons.

The J gene is TRBJ1-1, the V gene TRBV7-8; D is uncertain. This receptor was obtained from a woman between 50 and 59 years old with COVID-19, enrolled during active disease. Specimen: peripheral blood. CDR3 DNA sequence: TGTGCCAGCAGCTCCGCCGAACAGCAAAAGCCGGAAGCTTTCTTT. Amino acid sequence: CASSSAEQQKPEAFF. The full variable domain, its missing parts supplied by reference TRBV7-8 and TRBJ1-1, is GAGVSQSPRYKVAKRGQDVALRCDPISGHVSLFWYQQALGQGPEFLTYFQNEAQLDKSGLPSDRFFAERPEGSVSTLKIQRTQQEDSAVYLCASSSAEQQKPEAFFGQGTRLTVV.